This T cell receptor (beta chain) was identified in a study of post-analysis software for immune sequencing data. cDNA libraries for TCR beta contained unique molecular identifiers. There were roughly 0.85 to 11 million T cells, and 480,000 or so cDNA molecules came from them. TCRdb re-called the PCR reads with MiXCR, one entry per CDR3 protein. The data show roughly 650,000 distinct CDR3 sequences, roughly three fifths seen once. Study results and limitations: Controls' normalized Chao1 diversity significantly exceeded that of multiple sclerosis patients. Strong same-batch co-clustering of samples appeared with F measure clustering. With TRBV5-6, TRBV5-1 and TRBV20-1 included, about five TRBV segments were more frequent in patients than in controls.

Regarding this clonotype: Its antigen is unknown.

The CDR3 is 13 residues long. CDR1 is SGHAT and CDR2 is FQNNGV in the germline V gene. The V end was cut by 1 base, the J end by 8 bases, with 11 bases between. This clonotype was obtained from a girl aged 2-10 years with multiple sclerosis. The sequenced sample consisted of blood. The chain links TRBV11-2 to TRBJ1-2; the D is unclear. For the CDR3, the DNA is TGTGCCAGCAGCTTAGTGGCCCGCGGGGGCTACACCTTC. This translates into CASSLVARGGYTF. Based on the CDR3 plus reference TRBV11-2 and TRBJ1-2, the full variable domain is EAGVAQSPRYKIIEKRQSVAFWCNPISGHATLYWYQQILGQGPKLLIQFQNNGVVDDSQLPKDRFSAERLKGVDSTLKIQPAKLEDSAVYLCASSLVARGGYTFGSGTRLTVV.